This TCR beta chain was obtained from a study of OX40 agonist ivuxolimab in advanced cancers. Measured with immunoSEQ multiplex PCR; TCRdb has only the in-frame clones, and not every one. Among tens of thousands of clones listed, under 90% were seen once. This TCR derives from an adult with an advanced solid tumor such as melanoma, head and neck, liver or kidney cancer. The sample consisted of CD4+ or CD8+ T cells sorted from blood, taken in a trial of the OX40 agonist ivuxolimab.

The chain's CDR3 is CASSLPLMGVQYF. Written as DNA, the CDR3 is TGTGCCAGCAGCCTTCCCTTAATGGGGGTTCAGTACTTC. This chain connects TRBV5-4 to TRBJ2-4; D tentatively fits TRBD1 or TRBD2 (5 bases each). Trimming removed 4 bases at V and 11 bases at J, with 16 bases between. The CDR3 runs to 13 residues. The germline V gene encodes CDR1 SGHNT and CDR2 YYREEE (reference sequence).